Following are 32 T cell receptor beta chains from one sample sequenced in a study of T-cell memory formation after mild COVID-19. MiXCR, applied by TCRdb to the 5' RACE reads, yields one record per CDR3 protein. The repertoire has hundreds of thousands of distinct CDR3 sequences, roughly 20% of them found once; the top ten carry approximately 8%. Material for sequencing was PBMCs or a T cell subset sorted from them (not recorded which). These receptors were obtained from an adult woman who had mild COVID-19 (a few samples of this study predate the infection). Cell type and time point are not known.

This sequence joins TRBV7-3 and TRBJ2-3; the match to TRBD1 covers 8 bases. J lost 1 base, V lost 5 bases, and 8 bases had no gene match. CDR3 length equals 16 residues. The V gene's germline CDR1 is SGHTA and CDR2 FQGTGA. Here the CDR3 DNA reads TGTGCCAGCAGCCCCAGGACAGGGTTCGGCACAGATACGCAGTATTTT. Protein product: CASSPRTGFGTDTQYF.

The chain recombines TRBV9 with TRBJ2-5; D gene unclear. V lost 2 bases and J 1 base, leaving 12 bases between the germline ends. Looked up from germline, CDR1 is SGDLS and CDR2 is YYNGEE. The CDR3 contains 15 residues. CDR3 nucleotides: TGTGCCAGCAGCGTCGGGCAGTTATCCCAAGAGACCCAGTACTTC. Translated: CASSVGQLSQETQYF.

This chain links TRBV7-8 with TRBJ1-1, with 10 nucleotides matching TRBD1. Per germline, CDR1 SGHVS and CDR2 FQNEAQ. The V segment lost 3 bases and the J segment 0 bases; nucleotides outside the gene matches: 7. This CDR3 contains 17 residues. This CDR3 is CASSLRGQGRMNTEAFF. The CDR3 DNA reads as TGTGCCAGCAGCTTGCGGGGACAGGGGCGAATGAACACTGAAGCTTTCTTT.

In DNA form, the CDR3 reads TGTGCCAGCAGAGGGGGGGTAGGTGGCTACACCTTC. It specifies CASRGGVGGYTF. The chain links TRBV7-3 to TRBJ1-2, with D maybe TRBD1 (6 bases). The CDR3 spans 12 residues. The germline V and J ends were trimmed by 6 bases and 7 bases, with 12 bases remaining between them. Germline V lookup: CDR1 SGHTA, CDR2 FQGTGA.

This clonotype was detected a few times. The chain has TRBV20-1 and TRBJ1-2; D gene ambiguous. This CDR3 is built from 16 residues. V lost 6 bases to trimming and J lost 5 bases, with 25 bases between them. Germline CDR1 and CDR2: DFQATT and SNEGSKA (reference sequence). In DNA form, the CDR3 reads TGCAGTGCCCCGCCGTTTTACAGCCGATTAGGGTATGGCTACACCTTC. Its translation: CSAPPFYSRLGYGYTF.

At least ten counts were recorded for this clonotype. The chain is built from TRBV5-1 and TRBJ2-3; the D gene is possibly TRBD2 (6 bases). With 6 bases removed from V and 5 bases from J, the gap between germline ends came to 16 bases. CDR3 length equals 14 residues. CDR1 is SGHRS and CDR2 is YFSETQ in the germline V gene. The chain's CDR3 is CASTLTAGGDTQYF. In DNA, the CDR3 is TGCGCCAGCACCCTAACAGCGGGCGGAGATACGCAGTATTTT.

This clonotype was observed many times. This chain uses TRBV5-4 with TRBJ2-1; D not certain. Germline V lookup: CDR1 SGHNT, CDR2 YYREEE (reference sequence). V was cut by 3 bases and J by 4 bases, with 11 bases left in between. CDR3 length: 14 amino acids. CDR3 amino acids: CASSSGPNYNEQFF. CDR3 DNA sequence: TGTGCCAGCAGCTCCGGGCCAAATTACAATGAGCAGTTCTTC.

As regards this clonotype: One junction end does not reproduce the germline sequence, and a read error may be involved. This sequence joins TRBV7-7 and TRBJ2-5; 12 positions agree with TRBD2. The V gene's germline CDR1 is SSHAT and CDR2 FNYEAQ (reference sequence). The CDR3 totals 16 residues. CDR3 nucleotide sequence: TGTGCTAGCAGCCGTGGGCGGCTAGCGGGAGGGGAGACCCAGTACTTC. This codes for CASSRGRLAGGETQYF.

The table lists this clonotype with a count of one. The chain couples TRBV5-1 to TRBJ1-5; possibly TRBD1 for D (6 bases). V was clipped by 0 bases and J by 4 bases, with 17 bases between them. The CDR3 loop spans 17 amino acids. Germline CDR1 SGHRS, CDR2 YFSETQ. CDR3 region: CASSLEPTLRGNQPQHF. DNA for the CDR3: TGCGCCAGCAGCTTGGAGCCGACCTTAAGGGGGAATCAGCCCCAGCATTTT. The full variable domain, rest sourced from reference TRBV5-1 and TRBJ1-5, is KAGVTQTPRYLIKTRGQQVTLSCSPISGHRSVSWYQQTPGQGLQFLFEYFSETQRNKGNFPGRFSGRQFSNSRSEMNVSTLELGDSALYLCASSLEPTLRGNQPQHFGDGTRLSIL.

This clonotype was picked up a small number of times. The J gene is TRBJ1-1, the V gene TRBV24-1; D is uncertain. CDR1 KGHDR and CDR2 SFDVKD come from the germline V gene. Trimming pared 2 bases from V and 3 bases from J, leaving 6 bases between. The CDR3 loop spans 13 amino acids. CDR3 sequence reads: CATSDYEDTEAFF. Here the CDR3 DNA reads TGTGCCACCAGTGATTACGAGGACACTGAAGCTTTCTTT.

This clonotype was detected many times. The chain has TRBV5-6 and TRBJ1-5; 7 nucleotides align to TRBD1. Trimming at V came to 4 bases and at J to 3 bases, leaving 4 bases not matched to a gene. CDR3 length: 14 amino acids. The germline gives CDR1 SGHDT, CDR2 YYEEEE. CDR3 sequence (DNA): TGTGCCAGCAGCGTGGGACAGTTCAATCAGCCCCAGCATTTT. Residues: CASSVGQFNQPQHF. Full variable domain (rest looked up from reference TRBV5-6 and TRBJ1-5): DAGVTQSPTHLIKTRGQQVTLRCSPKSGHDTVSWYQQALGQGPQFIFQYYEEEERQRGNFPDRFSGHQFPNYSSELNVNALLLGDSALYLCASSVGQFNQPQHFGDGTRLSIL.

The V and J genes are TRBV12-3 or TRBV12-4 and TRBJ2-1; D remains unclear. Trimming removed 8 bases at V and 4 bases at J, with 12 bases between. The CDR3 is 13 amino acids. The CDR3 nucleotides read TGTGCCAGCGAATTGGCGGATTACAATGAGCAGTTCTTC. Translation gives CASELADYNEQFF.

In nucleotides, the CDR3 is TGTGCCAGCTCACCGCAACAGGTTCCTGCGGCAGAAGCTTTCTTT. Its translation is CASSPQQVPAAEAFF. The V call is TRBV18, the J call TRBJ1-1; maybe TRBD1 (5 bases). The germline V and J ends were trimmed by 3 bases and 8 bases, with 19 bases remaining between them. Germline CDR1 reads KGHSH; CDR2 reads LQKENI. CDR3 length: 15 amino acids.

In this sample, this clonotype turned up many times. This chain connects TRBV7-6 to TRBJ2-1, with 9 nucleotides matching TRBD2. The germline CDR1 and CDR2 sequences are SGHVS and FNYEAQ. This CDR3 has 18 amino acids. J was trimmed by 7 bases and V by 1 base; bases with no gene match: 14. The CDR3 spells CASSLGAGGSGRLNEQFF. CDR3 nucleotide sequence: TGTGCCAGCAGCTTAGGGGCCGGTGGGAGCGGGAGGTTGAATGAGCAGTTCTTC.

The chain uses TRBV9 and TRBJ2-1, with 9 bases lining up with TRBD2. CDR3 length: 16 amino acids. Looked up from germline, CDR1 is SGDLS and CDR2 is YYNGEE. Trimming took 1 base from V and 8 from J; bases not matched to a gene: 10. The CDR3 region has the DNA TGTGCCAGCAGCGTAAGGGGGCTAGCGGGAAGGGATGAGCAGTTCTTC. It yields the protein CASSVRGLAGRDEQFF.

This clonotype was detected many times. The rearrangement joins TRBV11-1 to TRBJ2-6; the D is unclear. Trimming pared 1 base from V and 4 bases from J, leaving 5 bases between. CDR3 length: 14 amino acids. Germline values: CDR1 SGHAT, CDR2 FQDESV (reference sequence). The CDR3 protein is CASSLVSGANVLTF. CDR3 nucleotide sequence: TGTGCCAGCAGCTTAGTTTCAGGGGCCAACGTCCTGACTTTC. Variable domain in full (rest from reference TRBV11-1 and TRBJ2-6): EAEVAQSPRYKITEKSQAVAFWCDPISGHATLYWYRQILGQGPELLVQFQDESVVDDSQLPKDRFSAERLKGVDSTLKIQPAELGDSAMYLCASSLVSGANVLTFGAGSRLTVL.

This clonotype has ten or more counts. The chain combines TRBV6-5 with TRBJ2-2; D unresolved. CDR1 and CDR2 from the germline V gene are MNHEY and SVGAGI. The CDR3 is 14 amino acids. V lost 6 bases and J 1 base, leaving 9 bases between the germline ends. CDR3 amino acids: CASRKPGNTGELFF. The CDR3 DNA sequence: TGTGCCAGCAGAAAACCAGGGAACACCGGGGAGCTGTTTTTT.

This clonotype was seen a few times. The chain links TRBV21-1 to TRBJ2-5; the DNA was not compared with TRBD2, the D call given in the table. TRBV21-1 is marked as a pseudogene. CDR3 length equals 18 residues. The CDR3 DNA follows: TGTGCCAGCAGCTCGCCAGGGGCTAGCGGGGGGGCGAAAGAGACCCAGTACTTC. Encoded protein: CASSSPGASGGAKETQYF.

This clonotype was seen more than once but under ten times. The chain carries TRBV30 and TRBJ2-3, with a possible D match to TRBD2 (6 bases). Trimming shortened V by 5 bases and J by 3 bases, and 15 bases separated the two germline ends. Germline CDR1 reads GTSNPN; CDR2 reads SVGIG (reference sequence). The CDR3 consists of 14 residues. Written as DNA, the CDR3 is TGTGCCTGGCGACACTACGGGGGAACAGATACGCAGTATTTT. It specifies CAWRHYGGTDTQYF.

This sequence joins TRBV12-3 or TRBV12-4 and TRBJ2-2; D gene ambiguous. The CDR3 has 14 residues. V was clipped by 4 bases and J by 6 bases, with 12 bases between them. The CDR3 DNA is TGTGCCAGCAGTTCCCCTCCTGGGGCCGGGGAGCTGTTTTTT. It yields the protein CASSSPPGAGELFF.

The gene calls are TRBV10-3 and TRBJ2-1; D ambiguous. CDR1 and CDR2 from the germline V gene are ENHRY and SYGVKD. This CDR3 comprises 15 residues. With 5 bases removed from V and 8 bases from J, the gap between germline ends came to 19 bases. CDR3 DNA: TGTGCCATCAGTCCTGCTAGTGACTTTCCGGATGAGCAGTTCTTC. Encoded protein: CAISPASDFPDEQFF.

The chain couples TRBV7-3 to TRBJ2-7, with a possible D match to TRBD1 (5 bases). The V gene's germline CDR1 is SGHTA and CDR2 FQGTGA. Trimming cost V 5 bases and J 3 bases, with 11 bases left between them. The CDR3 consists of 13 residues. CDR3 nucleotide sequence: TGTGCCAGCAGCACTGGGGCAGGCTACGAGCAGTACTTC. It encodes CASSTGAGYEQYF.

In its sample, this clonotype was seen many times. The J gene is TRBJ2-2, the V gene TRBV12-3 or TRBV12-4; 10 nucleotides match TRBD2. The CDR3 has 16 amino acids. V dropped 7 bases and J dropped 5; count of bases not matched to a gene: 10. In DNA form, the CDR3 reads TGTGCCAGCAACCCGGGACTAGCGATAACTACCGGGGAGCTGTTTTTT. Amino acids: CASNPGLAITTGELFF.

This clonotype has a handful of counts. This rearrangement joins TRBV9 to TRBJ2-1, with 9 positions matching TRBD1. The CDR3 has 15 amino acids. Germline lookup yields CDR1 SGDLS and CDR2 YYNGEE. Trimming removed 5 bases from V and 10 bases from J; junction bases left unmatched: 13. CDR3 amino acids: CASSAGTGTVWEQFF. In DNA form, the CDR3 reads TGTGCCAGCAGTGCCGGGACAGGGACTGTATGGGAGCAGTTCTTC.

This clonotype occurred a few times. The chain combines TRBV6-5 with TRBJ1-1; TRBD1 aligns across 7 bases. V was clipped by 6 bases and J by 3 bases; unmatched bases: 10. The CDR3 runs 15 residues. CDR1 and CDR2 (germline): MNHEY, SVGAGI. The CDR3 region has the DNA TGTGCCAGCAGAGACAGGGTGACTAGGGACACTGAAGCTTTCTTT. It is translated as CASRDRVTRDTEAFF.

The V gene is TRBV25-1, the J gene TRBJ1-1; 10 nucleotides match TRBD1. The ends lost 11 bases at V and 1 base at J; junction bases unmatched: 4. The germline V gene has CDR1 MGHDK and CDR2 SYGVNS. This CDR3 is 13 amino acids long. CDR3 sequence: CAARTGGNTEAFF. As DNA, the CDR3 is TGTGCCGCTCGGACAGGGGGGAACACTGAAGCTTTCTTT.

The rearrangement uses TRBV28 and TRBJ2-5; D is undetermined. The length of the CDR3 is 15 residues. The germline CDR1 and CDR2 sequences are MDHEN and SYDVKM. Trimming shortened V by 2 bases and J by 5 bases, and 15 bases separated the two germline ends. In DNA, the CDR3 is TGTGCCAGCAGTTTAGAAGGGCCCCCTCGGGAGACCCAGTACTTC. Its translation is CASSLEGPPRETQYF.

Here the CDR3 reads CASTFRGEGTEAFF. The CDR3 region has the DNA TGTGCCAGCACCTTCCGGGGCGAGGGAACTGAAGCTTTCTTT. The gene calls are TRBV7-9 and TRBJ1-1; D might be TRBD1 (5 bases). The CDR3 covers 14 residues. The germline V and J ends were trimmed by 7 bases and 5 bases, with 17 bases remaining between them. CDR1 is SEHNR, CDR2 FQNEAQ, per germline (reference sequence).

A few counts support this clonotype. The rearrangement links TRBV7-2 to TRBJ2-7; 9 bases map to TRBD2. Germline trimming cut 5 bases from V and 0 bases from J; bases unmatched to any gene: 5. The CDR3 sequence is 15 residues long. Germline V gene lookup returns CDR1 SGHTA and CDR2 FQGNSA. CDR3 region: CASSRTSVSSYEQYF. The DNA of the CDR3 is TGTGCCAGCAGCCGGACTAGCGTGAGCTCCTACGAGCAGTACTTC. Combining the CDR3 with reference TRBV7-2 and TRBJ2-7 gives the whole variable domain GAGVSQSPSNKVTEKGKDVELRCDPISGHTALYWYRQSLGQGLEFLIYFQGNSAPDKSGLPSDRFSAERTGGSVSTLTIQRTQQEDSAVYLCASSRTSVSSYEQYFGPGTRLTVT.

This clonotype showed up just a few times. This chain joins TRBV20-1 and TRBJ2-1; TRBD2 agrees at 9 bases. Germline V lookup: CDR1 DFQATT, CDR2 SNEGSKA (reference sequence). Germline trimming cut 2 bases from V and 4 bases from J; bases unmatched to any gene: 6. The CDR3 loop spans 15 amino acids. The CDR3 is CSARLAGRIYNEQFF. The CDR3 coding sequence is TGCAGTGCTAGACTAGCGGGGAGAATTTACAATGAGCAGTTCTTC.

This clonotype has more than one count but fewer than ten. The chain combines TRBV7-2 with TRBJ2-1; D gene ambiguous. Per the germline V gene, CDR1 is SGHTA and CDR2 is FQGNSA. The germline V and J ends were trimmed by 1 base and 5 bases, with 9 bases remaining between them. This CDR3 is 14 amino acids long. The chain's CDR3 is CASSLVLANNEQFF. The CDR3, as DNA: TGTGCCAGCAGCTTAGTCCTGGCCAACAATGAGCAGTTCTTC.

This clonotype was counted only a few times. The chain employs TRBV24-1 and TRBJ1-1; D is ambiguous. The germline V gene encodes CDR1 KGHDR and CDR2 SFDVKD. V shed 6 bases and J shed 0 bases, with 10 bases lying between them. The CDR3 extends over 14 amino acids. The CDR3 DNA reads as TGTGCCACCAGTCCGGGAGACATGAACACTGAAGCTTTCTTT. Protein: CATSPGDMNTEAFF.